The count of the clone carrying this T cell receptor (beta chain) is one. The sample originates from a study of blood T cell repertoires in COVID-19. The protocol was immunoSEQ multiplex PCR, while the TCRdb copy is restricted to in-frame clones and leaves out a portion. This table has approximately 260,000 clones, around 87% appearing once. This CDR3 has 16 residues. In germline, CDR1 is SQVTM, CDR2 ANQGSEA. The V and J ends lost 0 bases and 5 bases, in that order; junction bases with no gene match: 9. The V and J genes are TRBV29-1 and TRBJ2-3, with 9 bases fitting TRBD2. The sample comprised peripheral blood. The receptor comes from a young man with active or convalescent COVID-19. CDR3 DNA sequence: TGCAGCGTTGAAGATTGGGTAGCGGGAGTGGGAGATACGCAGTATTTT. Translating gives CSVEDWVAGVGDTQYF.